A single sample gave rise to the 3 T cell receptor beta chains below, sequenced in a study of molecular identifiers for immune sequencing clone quantification (dated by TCRdb to 2016 to 2018). Receptors were amplified or captured by PCR. The sequencing machine was a NextSeq 500. TCRdb reprocessed the public reads (quality trimming at Q25 with fastp, clone calling with MiXCR) and kept in-frame beta chains. All rows with the same CDR3 protein become a single entry with the most common DNA and genes. A total of 460,000 or so distinct CDR3 sequences appear in this sample, about 25% of them only once. The ten largest clones add up to 0.7% to 0.9% of the sample. Sequenced sample: naive CD8+ T cells from blood, with Jurkat cell RNA spiked in. This specimen's cell subset or site label, per the study, means: FACS-sorted CD8+CD4-CCR7+CD45RA+ naive T cells. These receptors all come from a human donor in good health. Some libraries in this study had Jurkat cell RNA spiked in.

This clonotype was counted at least ten times. The rearrangement uses TRBV6-2 or TRBV6-3 and TRBJ2-3; possibly TRBD2 for D (6 bases). The CDR3 loop spans 15 amino acids. The germline gives CDR1 MNHEY, CDR2 SVGEGT. Trimming took 2 bases from V and 1 from J, leaving 10 bases between them. For the CDR3, the DNA is TGTGCCAGCAGTTACGTGGAGGGTGGCACAGATACGCAGTATTTT. Its protein is CASSYVEGGTDTQYF.

The sample holds many counts of this clonotype. The gene calls are TRBV29-1 and TRBJ2-7, with a possible D match to TRBD2 (5 bases). Trimming took 4 bases from V and 2 from J, leaving 15 bases between them. CDR3 length: 14 residues. Germline V gives CDR1 SQVTM, CDR2 ANQGSEA. CDR3 amino acids: CSVVPFERTYEQYF. The DNA of the CDR3 is TGCAGCGTTGTACCATTTGAGCGGACCTACGAGCAGTACTTC.

Ten or more counts support this clonotype. The chain employs TRBV6-5 and TRBJ2-7; D remains unclear. Deletions cut 6 bases from V and 3 bases from J, with 6 bases between. CDR3 length: 11 amino acids. The germline V gene has CDR1 MNHEY and CDR2 SVGAGI. CDR3 residues: CASSSHYEQYF. The DNA of the CDR3 is TGTGCCAGCAGCTCCCACTACGAGCAGTACTTC.